The next 11 T cell receptor beta chains were all read from a single sample in a study of T cells after posttransplantation cyclophosphamide. Treatment was busulfan-fludarabine conditioning, a marrow graft, and cyclophosphamide on days +3 and +4. The data were produced by immunoSEQ multiplex PCR, yet TCRdb's version contains in-frame clones alone and is incomplete. In total the sample includes around 8,000 clones, none of them seen once. The source was PBMCs, collected after an allogeneic stem cell transplant with post-transplant cyclophosphamide. The source is a male patient aged 25-45 years who received an allogeneic stem cell transplant from an unrelated donor, was CMV-positive, and had acute and chronic GVHD. Some T cells may be the graft donor's.

This chain links TRBV29-1 with TRBJ2-5; the D is unclear. V shed 5 bases and J shed 5 bases, with 12 bases lying between them. The CDR3 length is 12 residues. Looked up from germline, CDR1 is SQVTM and CDR2 is ANQGSEA. This CDR3 is CSVKLQAETQYF. CDR3 in DNA: TGCAGCGTTAAATTGCAAGCGGAGACCCAGTACTTC.

This clone was recorded many times. CDR3 in DNA: TGTGCCAGCAGCTCGAGGACTTTCTGGTTCTTC. This codes for CASSSRTFWFF. This chain joins TRBV7-8 and TRBJ2-1; possibly TRBD2 for D (5 bases). V lost 4 bases, J lost 15 bases, and 13 bases lay in between. The CDR3 length is 11 residues. Germline loops: CDR1 SGHVS, CDR2 FQNEAQ.

Ten or more counts support this clone. The chain is built from TRBV12-3 or TRBV12-4 and TRBJ1-1; TRBD1 is a possible D gene (5 bases). V was trimmed by 3 bases and J by 7 bases, leaving 9 bases between them. The CDR3 extends over 12 amino acids. The CDR3, as DNA: TGTGCCAGCAGTTTTTACAGGATTGAAGCTTTCTTT. Translated: CASSFYRIEAFF.

In its sample, this clone was seen many times. The chain joins TRBV6-5 to TRBJ2-1; 11 bases are a match to TRBD2. Germline V lookup: CDR1 MNHEY, CDR2 SVGAGI. V lost 3 bases to trimming and J lost 7 bases; unmatched junction nucleotides: 2. The CDR3 totals 14 residues. As DNA, the CDR3 is TGTGCCAGCAGTTATAGCGGGAGGGCTAATGAGCAGTTCTTC. This encodes CASSYSGRANEQFF.

This chain links TRBV4-2 with TRBJ2-1; possible D gene TRBD2, 6 bases. Trimming stripped 0 bases from V and 8 bases from J, with 11 bases between. The CDR3 consists of 14 residues. Germline V gene sequence: CDR1 LGHNA, CDR2 YNFKEQ. The CDR3 reads CASSQDRTIDEQFF. CDR3 bases: TGTGCCAGCAGCCAAGACAGGACTATCGATGAGCAGTTCTTC.

In this sample, this clone turned up many times. The chain is built from TRBV5-1 and TRBJ2-3; no reliable D call. The CDR3 has 15 residues. Trimming left V 6 bases short and J 2 bases short, with 16 bases between. Germline V gene sequence: CDR1 SGHRS, CDR2 YFSETQ. The CDR3 coding sequence is TGCGCCAGCACTAAGCGCACTTCCCACACAGATACGCAGTATTTT. Translating gives CASTKRTSHTDTQYF.

This clone has ten or more counts. The rearrangement uses TRBV5-1 and TRBJ2-3; D unclear. Germline values: CDR1 SGHRS, CDR2 YFSETQ. The V end lost 5 bases, the J end lost 0 bases, and 7 bases lay between the germline ends. The CDR3 is 13 residues long. CDR3 amino acids: CASRPGSTDTQYF. CDR3 coding DNA: TGCGCCAGCAGGCCCGGTAGCACAGATACGCAGTATTTT.

There are many counts of this clone. The J gene is TRBJ2-1, the V gene TRBV5-4, with a weak D call TRBD2 (6 bases). V was shortened by 1 base and J by 8 bases, with 13 bases between the two germline ends. The CDR3 is 14 amino acids. Germline V gene data show CDR1 as SGHNT and CDR2 as YYREEE (reference sequence). CDR3 amino acids: CASSLRGGSDEQFF. The CDR3 DNA follows: TGTGCCAGCAGCTTGCGTGGGGGGTCGGATGAGCAGTTCTTC.

In its sample, this clone was seen many times. V usage is TRBV19 and J usage is TRBJ2-2; D call uncertain. This CDR3 is built from 12 residues. Germline CDR1 is LNHDA and CDR2 is SQIVND (reference sequence). Trimming shortened V by 6 bases and J by 6 bases, and 8 bases separated the two germline ends. The CDR3 bases are TGTGCCAGTAGCTATCGGGCCGGGGAGCTGTTTTTT. Amino acid sequence: CASSYRAGELFF.

This clone was recorded at least ten times. The rearrangement links TRBV5-3 to TRBJ2-7, with D possibly matching TRBD1 (6 bases). TRBV5-3 is flagged as an ORF with uncertain function. CDR3 length equals 14 residues. Trimming removed 0 bases at V and 7 bases at J, with 14 bases between. The CDR3 sequence is CARSLVQGYVEQYF. The CDR3 DNA is TGTGCCAGAAGCTTGGTGCAGGGGTACGTGGAGCAGTACTTC.

This clone was recorded many times. The rearrangement uses TRBV4-1 and TRBJ2-7; 10 bases map to TRBD2. Trimming cost V 1 base and J 2 bases; bases outside gene matches: 8. This CDR3 has 17 residues. Germline values: CDR1 MGHRA, CDR2 YSYEKL. The CDR3 sequence is CASSQAQRLAGAYEQYF. CDR3 coding DNA: TGCGCCAGCAGCCAAGCCCAGAGACTAGCGGGCGCCTACGAGCAGTACTTC.